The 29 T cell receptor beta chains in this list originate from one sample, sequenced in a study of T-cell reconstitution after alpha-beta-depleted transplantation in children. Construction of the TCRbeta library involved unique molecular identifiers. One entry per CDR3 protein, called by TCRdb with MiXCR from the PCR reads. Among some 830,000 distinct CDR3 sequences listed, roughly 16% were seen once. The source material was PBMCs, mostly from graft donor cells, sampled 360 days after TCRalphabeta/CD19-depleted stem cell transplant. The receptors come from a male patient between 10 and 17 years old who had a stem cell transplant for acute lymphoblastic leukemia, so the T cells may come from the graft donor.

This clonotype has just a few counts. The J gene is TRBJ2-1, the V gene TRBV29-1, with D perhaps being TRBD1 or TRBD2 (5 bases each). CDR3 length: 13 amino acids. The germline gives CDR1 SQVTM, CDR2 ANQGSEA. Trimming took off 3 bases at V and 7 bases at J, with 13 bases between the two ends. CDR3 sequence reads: CSVEGRLLNEQFF. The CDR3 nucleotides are TGCAGCGTTGAGGGACGGCTCCTTAATGAGCAGTTCTTC.

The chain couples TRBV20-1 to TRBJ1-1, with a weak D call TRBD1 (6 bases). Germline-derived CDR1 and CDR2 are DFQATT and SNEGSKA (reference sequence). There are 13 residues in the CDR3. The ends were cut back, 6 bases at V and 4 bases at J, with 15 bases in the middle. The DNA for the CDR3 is TGCAGTGCGTCGGCAGGGGTCCTCACTGAAGCTTTCTTT. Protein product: CSASAGVLTEAFF.

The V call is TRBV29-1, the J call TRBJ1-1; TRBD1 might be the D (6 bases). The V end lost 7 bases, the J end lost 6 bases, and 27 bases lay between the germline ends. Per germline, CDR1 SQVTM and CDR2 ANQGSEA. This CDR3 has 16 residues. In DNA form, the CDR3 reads TGCAGCGCTGTGGCTGGGTTGGGGGCTGCCGGGGCTGAAGCTTTCTTT. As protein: CSAVAGLGAAGAEAFF.

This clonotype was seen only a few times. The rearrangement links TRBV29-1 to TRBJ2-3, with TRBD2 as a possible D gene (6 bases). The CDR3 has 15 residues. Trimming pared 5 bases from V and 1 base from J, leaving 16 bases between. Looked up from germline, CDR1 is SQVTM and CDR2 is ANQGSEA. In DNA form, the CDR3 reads TGCAGCGTTACCCGTATTCGGAGGGGCACAGATACGCAGTATTTT. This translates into CSVTRIRRGTDTQYF.

The CDR3 loop reads CASPEREGGSEETQYF. CDR3 DNA: TGTGCCAGCCCCGAGCGGGAGGGCGGGTCGGAAGAGACCCAGTACTTC. The chain uses TRBV27 and TRBJ2-5; 10 positions agree with TRBD2. V shed 8 bases and J 3 bases; nucleotides not matched to a gene: 12. This CDR3 has 16 residues. Germline V lookup: CDR1 MNHEY, CDR2 SMNVEV (reference sequence).

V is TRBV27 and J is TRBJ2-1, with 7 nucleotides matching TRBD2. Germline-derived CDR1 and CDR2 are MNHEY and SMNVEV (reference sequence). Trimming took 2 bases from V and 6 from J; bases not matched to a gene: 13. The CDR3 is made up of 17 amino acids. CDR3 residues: CASSLPWASGPRNEQFF. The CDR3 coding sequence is TGTGCCAGCAGTTTACCGTGGGCTAGCGGACCACGCAATGAGCAGTTCTTC.

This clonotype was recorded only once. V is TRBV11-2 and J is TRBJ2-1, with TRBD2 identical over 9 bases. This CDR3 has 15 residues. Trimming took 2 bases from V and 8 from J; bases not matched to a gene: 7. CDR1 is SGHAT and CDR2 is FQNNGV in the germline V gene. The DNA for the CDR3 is TGTGCCAGCAGCTTAACGCGCGGGAGGGCAGATGAGCAGTTCTTC. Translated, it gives CASSLTRGRADEQFF.

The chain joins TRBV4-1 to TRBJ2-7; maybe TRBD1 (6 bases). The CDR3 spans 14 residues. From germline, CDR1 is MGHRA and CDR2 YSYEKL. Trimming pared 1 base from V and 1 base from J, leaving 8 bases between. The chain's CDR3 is CASSQGQASYEQYF. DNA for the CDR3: TGCGCCAGCAGCCAAGGACAGGCATCCTACGAGCAGTACTTC.

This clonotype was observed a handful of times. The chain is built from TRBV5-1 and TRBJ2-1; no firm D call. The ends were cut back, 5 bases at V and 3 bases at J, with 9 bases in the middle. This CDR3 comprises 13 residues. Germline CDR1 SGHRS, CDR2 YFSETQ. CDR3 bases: TGCGCCAGCAGTGATTCCGTCTACAATGAGCAGTTCTTC. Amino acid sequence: CASSDSVYNEQFF.

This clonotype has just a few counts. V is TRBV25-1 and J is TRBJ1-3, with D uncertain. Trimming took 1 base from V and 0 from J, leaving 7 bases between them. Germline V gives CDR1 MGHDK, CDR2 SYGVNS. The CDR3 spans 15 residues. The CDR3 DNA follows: TGTGCCAGCAGTGAATCGGGAGGCTCTGGAAACACCATATATTTT. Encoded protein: CASSESGGSGNTIYF.

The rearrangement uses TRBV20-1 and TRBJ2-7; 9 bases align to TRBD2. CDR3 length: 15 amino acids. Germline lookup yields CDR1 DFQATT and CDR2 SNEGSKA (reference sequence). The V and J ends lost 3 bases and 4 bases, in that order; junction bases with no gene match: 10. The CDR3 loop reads CSASMLLAGWYEQYF. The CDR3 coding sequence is TGCAGTGCTAGTATGTTGCTAGCGGGGTGGTACGAGCAGTACTTC.

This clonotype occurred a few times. The CDR3 DNA is TGTGCCAGCCGGGGAGCCTACCCCTACGAGCAGTACTTC. Protein sequence: CASRGAYPYEQYF. The chain is built from TRBV12-3 or TRBV12-4 and TRBJ2-7; the D gene is possibly TRBD2 (5 bases). Trimming pared 8 bases from V and 2 bases from J, leaving 13 bases between. The CDR3 contains 13 residues.

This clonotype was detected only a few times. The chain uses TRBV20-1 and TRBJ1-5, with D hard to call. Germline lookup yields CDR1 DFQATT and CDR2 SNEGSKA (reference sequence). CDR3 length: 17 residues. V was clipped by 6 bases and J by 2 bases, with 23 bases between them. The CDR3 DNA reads TGCAGTGCCGTTCTCATGGGAGGCTATGTTGGCAATCAGCCCCAGCATTTT. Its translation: CSAVLMGGYVGNQPQHF.

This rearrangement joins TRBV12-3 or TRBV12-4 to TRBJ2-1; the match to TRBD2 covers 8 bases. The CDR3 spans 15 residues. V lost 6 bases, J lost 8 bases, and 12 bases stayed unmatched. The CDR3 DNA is TGTGCCAGCAGGTACCCGGGAGGGCCATTCGATGAGCAGTTCTTC. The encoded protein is CASRYPGGPFDEQFF.

CDR3 nucleotide sequence: TGCAGTGCTAGGGGGGGCTGGCAGAGCAATCAGCCCCAGCATTTT. Translation: CSARGGWQSNQPQHF. This chain connects TRBV20-1 to TRBJ1-5; D may be TRBD1 (6 bases). The CDR3 extends over 15 amino acids. V lost 3 bases and J 1 base, leaving 13 bases between the germline ends. Germline loops: CDR1 DFQATT, CDR2 SNEGSKA (reference sequence).

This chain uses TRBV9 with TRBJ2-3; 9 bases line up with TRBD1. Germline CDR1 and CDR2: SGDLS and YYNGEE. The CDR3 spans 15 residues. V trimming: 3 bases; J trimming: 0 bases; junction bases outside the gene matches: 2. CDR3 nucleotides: TGTGCCAGCAGCGGGGACAGGGTAAGCACAGATACGCAGTATTTT. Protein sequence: CASSGDRVSTDTQYF.

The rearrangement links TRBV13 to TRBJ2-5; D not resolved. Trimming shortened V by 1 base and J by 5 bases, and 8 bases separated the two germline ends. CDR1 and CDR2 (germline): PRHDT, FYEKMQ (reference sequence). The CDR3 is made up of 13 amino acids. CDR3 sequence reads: CASSLDERETQYF. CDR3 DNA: TGTGCCAGCAGCTTAGACGAACGGGAGACCCAGTACTTC.

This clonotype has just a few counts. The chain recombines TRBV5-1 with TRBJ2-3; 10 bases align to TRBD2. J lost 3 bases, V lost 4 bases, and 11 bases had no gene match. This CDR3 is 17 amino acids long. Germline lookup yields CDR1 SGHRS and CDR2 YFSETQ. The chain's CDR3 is CASSPGRSGRVTDTQYF. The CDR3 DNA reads TGCGCCAGCAGCCCTGGTCGGAGCGGGAGGGTAACAGATACGCAGTATTTT.

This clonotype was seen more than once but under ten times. The CDR3 DNA reads as TGCAGCGCCCAGAGCGGGAGCCGATACAATGAGCAGTTCTTC. Its protein is CSAQSGSRYNEQFF. The genes are TRBV29-1 and TRBJ2-1; 8 bases line up with TRBD2. Unmatched junction bases numbered 9, after V lost 7 bases and J lost 4 bases. This CDR3 is 14 amino acids long. Germline V gene sequence: CDR1 SQVTM, CDR2 ANQGSEA.

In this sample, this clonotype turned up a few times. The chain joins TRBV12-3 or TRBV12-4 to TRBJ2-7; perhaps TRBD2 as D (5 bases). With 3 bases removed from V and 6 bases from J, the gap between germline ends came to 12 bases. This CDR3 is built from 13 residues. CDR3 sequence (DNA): TGTGCCAGCAGTTTTAGTCCGGGGTTCGAGCAGTACTTC. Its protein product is CASSFSPGFEQYF.

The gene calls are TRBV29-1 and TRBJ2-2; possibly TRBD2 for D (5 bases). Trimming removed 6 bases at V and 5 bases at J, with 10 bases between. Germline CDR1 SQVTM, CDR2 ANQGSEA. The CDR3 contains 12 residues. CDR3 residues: CSVTGYTGELFF. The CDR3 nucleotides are TGCAGCGTCACGGGGTATACCGGGGAGCTGTTTTTT.

The CDR3 DNA reads TGCAGTGCTAGAGATCTCTGGGGACTCTACGAGCAGTACTTC. Its translation is CSARDLWGLYEQYF. The chain has TRBV20-1 and TRBJ2-7; the D gene is possibly TRBD2 (6 bases). Trimming removed 0 bases at V and 3 bases at J, with 12 bases between. Germline CDR1 DFQATT, CDR2 SNEGSKA (reference sequence). The CDR3 is 14 residues long.

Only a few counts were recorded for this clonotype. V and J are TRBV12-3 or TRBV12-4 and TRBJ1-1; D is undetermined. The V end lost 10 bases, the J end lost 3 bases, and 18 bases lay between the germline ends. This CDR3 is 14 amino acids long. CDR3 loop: CATDPPAGDTEAFF. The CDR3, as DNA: TGTGCCACCGACCCCCCGGCCGGGGACACTGAAGCTTTCTTT.

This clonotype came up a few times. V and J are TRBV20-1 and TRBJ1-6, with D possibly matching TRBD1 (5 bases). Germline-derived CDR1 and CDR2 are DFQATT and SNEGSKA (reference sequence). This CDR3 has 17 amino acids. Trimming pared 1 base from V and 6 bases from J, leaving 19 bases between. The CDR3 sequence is CSARGSLVGGGNSPLHF. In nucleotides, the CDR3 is TGCAGTGCTAGAGGGAGCCTGGTGGGGGGGGGTAATTCACCCCTCCACTTT.

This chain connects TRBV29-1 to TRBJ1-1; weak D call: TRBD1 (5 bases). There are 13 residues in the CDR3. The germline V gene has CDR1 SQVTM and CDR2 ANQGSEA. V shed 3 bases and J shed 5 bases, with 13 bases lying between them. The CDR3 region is CSVEEAGRTEAFF. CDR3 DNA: TGCAGCGTTGAGGAGGCAGGGAGGACTGAAGCTTTCTTT.

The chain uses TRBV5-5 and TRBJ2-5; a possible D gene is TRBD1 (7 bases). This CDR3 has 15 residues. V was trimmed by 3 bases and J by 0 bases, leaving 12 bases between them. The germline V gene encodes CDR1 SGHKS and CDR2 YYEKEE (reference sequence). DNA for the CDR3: TGTGCCAGCAGCTCCCGCGGGACAGACCAAGAGACCCAGTACTTC. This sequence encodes CASSSRGTDQETQYF.

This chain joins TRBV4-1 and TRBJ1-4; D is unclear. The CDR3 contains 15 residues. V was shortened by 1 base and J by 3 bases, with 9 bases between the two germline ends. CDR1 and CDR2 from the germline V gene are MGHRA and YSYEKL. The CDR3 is CASSQVGSANEKLFF. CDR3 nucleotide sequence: TGCGCCAGCAGCCAAGTGGGGTCGGCTAATGAAAAACTGTTTTTT.

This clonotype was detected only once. CDR3 loop: CAIRPGLAGGGPLNEQFF. In nucleotides, the CDR3 is TGTGCCATCAGGCCCGGACTAGCGGGAGGTGGCCCTTTAAATGAGCAGTTCTTC. J is TRBJ2-1 and V is TRBV12-3 or TRBV12-4; TRBD2 matches 14 bases. The CDR3 spans 18 residues. The V gene end was trimmed by 10 bases and the J gene end by 7 bases; junction bases not matched to a gene: 18.

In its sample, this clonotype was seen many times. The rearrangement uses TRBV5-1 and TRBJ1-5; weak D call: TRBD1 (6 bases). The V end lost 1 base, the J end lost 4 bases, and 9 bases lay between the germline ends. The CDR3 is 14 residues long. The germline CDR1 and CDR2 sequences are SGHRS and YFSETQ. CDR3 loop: CASSLSGANQPQHF. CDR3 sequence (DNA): TGCGCCAGCAGCTTGTCAGGGGCTAATCAGCCCCAGCATTTT. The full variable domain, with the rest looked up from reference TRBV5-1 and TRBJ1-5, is KAGVTQTPRYLIKTRGQQVTLSCSPISGHRSVSWYQQTPGQGLQFLFEYFSETQRNKGNFPGRFSGRQFSNSRSEMNVSTLELGDSALYLCASSLSGANQPQHFGDGTRLSIL.